This TCR beta chain was captured by sequencing in a study of CD8+CD57+ T cells in acquired aplastic anemia. Whole-study results and caveats: Common to patients and controls were 25 to 30 CD8+ CDR3 sequences.

Remarks on this clonotype: What it binds is unknown.

For CDR3 and TCR beta VDJ profiling, genomic DNA was the template used. A single record per CDR3 protein comes from TCRdb applying MiXCR to the reads. This sample has some 170,000 distinct CDR3 sequences; 40% to 50% occur once, and the top ten carry over 0.95%. Patients sequenced had flow cytometry evidence of CD8+CD57+ cell expansion. The sample consisted of sorted CD4+, CD8+, or CD8+CD57+ T cells (not recorded which) from PBMCs. The TCR was taken from a human donor with aplastic anemia.

The CDR3 bases are TGTGCCAGCAGCCCTCTGGGGGGGGACAGGGAGACCCAGTACTTC. This codes for CASSPLGGDRETQYF. The chain combines TRBV7-2 with TRBJ2-5, with a weak D call TRBD1 (8 bases). From germline, CDR1 is SGHTA and CDR2 FQGNSA. The CDR3 contains 15 residues. The germline V and J ends were trimmed by 5 bases and 5 bases, with 18 bases remaining between them.